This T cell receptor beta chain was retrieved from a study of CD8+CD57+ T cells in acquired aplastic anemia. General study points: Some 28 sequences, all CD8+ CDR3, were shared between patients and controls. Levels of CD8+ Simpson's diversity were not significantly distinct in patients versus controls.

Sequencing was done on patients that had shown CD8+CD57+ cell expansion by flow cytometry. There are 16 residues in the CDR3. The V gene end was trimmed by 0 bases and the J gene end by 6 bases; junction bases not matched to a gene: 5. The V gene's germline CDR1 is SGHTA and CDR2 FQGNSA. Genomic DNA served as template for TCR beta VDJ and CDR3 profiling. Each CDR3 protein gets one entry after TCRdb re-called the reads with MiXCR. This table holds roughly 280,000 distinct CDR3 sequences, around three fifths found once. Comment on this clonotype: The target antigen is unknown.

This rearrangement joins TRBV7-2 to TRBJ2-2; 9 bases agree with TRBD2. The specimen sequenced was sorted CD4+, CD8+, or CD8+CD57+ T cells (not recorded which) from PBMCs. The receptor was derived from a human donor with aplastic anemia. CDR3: CASSLAGGRVAGELFF. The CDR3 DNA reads TGTGCCAGCAGCTTAGCTGGCGGGAGGGTGGCCGGGGAGCTGTTTTTT.